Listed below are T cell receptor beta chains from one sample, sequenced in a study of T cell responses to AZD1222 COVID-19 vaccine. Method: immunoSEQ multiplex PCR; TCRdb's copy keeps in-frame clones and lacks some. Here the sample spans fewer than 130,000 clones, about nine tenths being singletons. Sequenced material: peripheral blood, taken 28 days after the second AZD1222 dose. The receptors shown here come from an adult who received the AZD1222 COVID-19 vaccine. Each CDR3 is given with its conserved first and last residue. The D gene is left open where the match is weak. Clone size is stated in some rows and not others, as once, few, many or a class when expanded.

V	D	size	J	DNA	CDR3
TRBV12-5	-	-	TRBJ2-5	TGTGCTAGTGGTTTGTTCGAGCAAGAGACCCAGTACTTC	CASGLFEQETQYF
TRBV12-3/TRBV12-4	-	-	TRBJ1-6	TGTGCCAGCAGTTTCCCGGCGGCACCCCTCCACTTT	CASSFPAAPLHF
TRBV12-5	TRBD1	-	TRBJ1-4	TGTGCTAGTGGTTTGGTCACAGGGGTCCCTAATGAAAAACTGTTTTTT	CASGLVTGVPNEKLFF
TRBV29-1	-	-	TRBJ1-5	TGCAGCGTTGGATATAGCAATCAGCCCCAGCATTTT	CSVGYSNQPQHF
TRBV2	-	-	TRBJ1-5	TGTGCCAGCAGTGAGCCGGGATTTAGCAATCAGCCCCAGCATTTT	CASSEPGFSNQPQHF
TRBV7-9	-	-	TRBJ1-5	TGTGCCAGCAGCCCAGGGTCGGGGAATCAGCCCCAGCATTTT	CASSPGSGNQPQHF
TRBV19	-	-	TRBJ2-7	TGTGCCAGTACCCGATCAATGGGCTACGAGCAGTACTTC	CASTRSMGYEQYF
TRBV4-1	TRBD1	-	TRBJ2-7	TGCGCCAGCAGCCAACCGGGACAGACCTACGAGCAGTACTTC	CASSQPGQTYEQYF
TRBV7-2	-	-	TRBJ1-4	TGTGCCAGCAGCCCCCGGGGGGGGCGTGAAAAACTGTTTTTT	CASSPRGGREKLFF
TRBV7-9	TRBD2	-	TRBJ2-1	TGTGCCAGCAGCGACGGGGGGGCTGGCTACAATGAGCAGTTCTTC	CASSDGGAGYNEQFF
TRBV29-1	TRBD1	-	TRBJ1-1	TGCAGCGGATCGGACAGGGGGACTGAAGCTTTCTTT	CSGSDRGTEAFF
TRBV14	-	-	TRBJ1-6	TGTGCCAGCAGCCAAACTCACAATTCACCCCTCCACTTT	CASSQTHNSPLHF
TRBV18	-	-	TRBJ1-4	TGTGCCAGCTCACCACCGGCCGAAAAACTGTTTTTT	CASSPPAEKLFF
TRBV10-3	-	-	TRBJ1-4	TGTGCCATCAGTGAGTCGGGACCGGGGACTAATGAAAAACTGTTTTTT	CAISESGPGTNEKLFF
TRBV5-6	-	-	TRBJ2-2	TGTGCCAGCAGCTTCCGGGCGACTGCGAACACCGGGGAGCTGTTTTTT	CASSFRATANTGELFF
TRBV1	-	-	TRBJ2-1	TGCACCAGCAGCCAACCGACTAGCTACAATGAGCAGTTCTTC	CTSSQPTSYNEQFF
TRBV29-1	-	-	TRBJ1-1	TGCAGCGTCCGAAACCTCCGGACGGACACTGAAGCTTTCTTT	CSVRNLRTDTEAFF
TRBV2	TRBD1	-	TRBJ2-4	TGTGCCAGCAGGGACAGGGACGTCATTCAGTACTTC	CASRDRDVIQYF
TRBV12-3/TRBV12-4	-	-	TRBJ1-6	TGTGCCAGCAGTTTAATGGGGGAGTCACCCCTCCACTTT	CASSLMGESPLHF
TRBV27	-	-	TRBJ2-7	TGTGCCAGCAGTTTAAATGGATACGAGCAGTACTTC	CASSLNGYEQYF
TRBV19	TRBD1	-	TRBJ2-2	TGTGCCAGTAGTACCCTGACAGGGGGATACACCGGGGAGCTGTTTTTT	CASSTLTGGYTGELFF
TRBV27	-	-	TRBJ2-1	TGTGCCAGCAGTTTATCTTTGGACTTTGAGCAGTTCTTC	CASSLSLDFEQFF
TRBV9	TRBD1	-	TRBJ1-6	TGTGCCAGCAGCGTGGGACAGGGTAATTCACCCCTCCACTTT	CASSVGQGNSPLHF
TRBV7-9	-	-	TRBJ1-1	TGTGCCAGCAGCTCTGGGGGGCAGGGAATGATGAACACTGAAGCTTTCTTT	CASSSGGQGMMNTEAFF
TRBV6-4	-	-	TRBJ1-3	TGTGCCAGCACCCCCCTTCGAACTCGGCCTGGGTCTGGAAACACCATATATTTT	CASTPLRTRPGSGNTIYF
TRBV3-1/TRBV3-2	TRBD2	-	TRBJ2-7	TGTGCCAGCAGCCCCCTGGTAGCGGGATACTACGAGCAGTACTTC	CASSPLVAGYYEQYF
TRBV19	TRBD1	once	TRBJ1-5	TGTGCCAGTAGTGAGACAGGGGTTGGGCAGCCCCAGCATTTT	CASSETGVGQPQHF
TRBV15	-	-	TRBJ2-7	TGTGCCACCAGCAGAGAACGGTTGGGGCTCCACTCCTACGAGCAGTACTTC	CATSRERLGLHSYEQYF
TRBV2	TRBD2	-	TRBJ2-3	TGTGCCAGCAGTGAAATTACTAGCGGGGCCAGCACAGATACGCAGTATTTT	CASSEITSGASTDTQYF
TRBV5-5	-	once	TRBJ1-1	TGTGCCAGCAGCTTCTCCCAGGGGAACACTGAAGCTTTCTTT	CASSFSQGNTEAFF
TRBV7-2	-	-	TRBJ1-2	TGTGCCAGCAGCTTAGCATACAGGGAGATTAACTATGGCTACACCTTC	CASSLAYREINYGYTF
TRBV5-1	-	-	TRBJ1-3	TGCGCCAGCAGCTTGGAGAGGGGGATAGGAAACACCATATATTTT	CASSLERGIGNTIYF
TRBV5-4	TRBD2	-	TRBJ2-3	TGTGCCAGCAGCTTAGGACTAGCGGGGGCCCCGGATACGCAGTATTTT	CASSLGLAGAPDTQYF